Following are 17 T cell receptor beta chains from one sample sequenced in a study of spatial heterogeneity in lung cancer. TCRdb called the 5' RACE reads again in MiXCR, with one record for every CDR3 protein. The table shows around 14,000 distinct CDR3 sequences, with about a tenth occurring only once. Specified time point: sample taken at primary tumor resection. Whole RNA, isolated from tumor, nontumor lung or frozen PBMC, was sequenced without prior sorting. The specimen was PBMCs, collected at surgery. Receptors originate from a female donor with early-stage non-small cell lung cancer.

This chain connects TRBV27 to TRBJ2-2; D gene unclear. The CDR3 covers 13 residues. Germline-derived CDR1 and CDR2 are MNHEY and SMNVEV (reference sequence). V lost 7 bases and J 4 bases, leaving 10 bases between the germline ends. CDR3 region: CASKERPTGELFF. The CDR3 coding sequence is TGTGCCAGCAAAGAACGCCCCACCGGGGAGCTGTTTTTT.

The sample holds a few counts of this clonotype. This CDR3 reads CASSTDRGGTEAFF. Here the CDR3 DNA reads TGTGCCAGTAGTACCGACAGGGGGGGAACTGAAGCTTTCTTT. This rearrangement joins TRBV19 to TRBJ1-1, with 9 bases lining up with TRBD1. The CDR3 length is 14 residues. CDR1 is LNHDA and CDR2 is SQIVND in the germline V gene (reference sequence). V was pared by 4 bases and J by 5 bases, with 5 bases of the junction left unmatched.

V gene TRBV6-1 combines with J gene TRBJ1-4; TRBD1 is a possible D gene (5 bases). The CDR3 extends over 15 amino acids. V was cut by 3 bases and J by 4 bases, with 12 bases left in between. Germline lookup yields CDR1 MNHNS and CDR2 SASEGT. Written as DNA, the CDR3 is TGTGCCAGCAGTGAGGCTTTCGACAGTAATGAAAAACTGTTTTTT. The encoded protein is CASSEAFDSNEKLFF.

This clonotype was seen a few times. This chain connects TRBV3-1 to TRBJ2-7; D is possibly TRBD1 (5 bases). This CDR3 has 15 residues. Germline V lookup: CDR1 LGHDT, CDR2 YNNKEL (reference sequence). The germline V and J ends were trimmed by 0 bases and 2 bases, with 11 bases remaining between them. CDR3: CASSQDRQPAYEQYF. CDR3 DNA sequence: TGTGCCAGCAGCCAAGATCGACAGCCGGCCTACGAGCAGTACTTC.

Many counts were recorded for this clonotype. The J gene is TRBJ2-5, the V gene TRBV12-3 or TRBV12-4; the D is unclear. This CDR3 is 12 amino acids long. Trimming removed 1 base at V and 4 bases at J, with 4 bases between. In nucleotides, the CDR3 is TGTGCCAGCAGTTTAGGTACAGAGACCCAGTACTTC. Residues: CASSLGTETQYF.

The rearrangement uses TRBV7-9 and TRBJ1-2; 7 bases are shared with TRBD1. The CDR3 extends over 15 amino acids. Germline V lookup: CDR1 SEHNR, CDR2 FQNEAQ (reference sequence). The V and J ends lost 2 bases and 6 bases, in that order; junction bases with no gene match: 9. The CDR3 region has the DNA TGTGCCAGCAGCTTACCCGAGACAGGGTTTAATGGCTACACCTTC. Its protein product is CASSLPETGFNGYTF. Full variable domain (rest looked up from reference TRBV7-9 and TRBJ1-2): DTGVSQNPRHKITKRGQNVTFRCDPISEHNRLYWYRQTLGQGPEFLTYFQNEAQLEKSRLLSDRFSAERPKGSFSTLEIQRTEQGDSAMYLCASSLPETGFNGYTFGSGTRLTVV.

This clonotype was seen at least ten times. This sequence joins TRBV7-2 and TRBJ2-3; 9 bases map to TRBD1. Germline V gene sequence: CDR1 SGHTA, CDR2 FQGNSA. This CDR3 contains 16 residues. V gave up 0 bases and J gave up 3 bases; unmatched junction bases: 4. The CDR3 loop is CASSLAGTGRTDTQYF. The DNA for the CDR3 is TGTGCCAGCAGCTTAGCCGGGACAGGGAGGACAGATACGCAGTATTTT.

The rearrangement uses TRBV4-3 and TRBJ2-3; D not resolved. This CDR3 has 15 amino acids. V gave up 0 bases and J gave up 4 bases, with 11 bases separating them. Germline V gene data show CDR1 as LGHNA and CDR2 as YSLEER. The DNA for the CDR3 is TGCGCCAGCAGCCAAGAGTGGATAGCCGCAGATACGCAGTATTTT. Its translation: CASSQEWIAADTQYF.

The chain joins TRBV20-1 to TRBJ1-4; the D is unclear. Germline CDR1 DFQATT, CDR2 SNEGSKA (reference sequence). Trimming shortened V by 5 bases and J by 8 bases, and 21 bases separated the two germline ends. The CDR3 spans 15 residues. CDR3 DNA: TGCAGTGCTCAAAGGGTGCATCTTGGAGGGGAAAAACTGTTTTTT. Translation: CSAQRVHLGGEKLFF.

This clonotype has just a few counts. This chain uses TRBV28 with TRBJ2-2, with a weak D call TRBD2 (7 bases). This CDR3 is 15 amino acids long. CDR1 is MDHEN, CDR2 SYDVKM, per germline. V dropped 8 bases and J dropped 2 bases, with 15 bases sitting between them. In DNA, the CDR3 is TGTGCCAGCCGGGGGCAGCGGGGAAACACCGGGGAGCTGTTTTTT. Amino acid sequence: CASRGQRGNTGELFF.

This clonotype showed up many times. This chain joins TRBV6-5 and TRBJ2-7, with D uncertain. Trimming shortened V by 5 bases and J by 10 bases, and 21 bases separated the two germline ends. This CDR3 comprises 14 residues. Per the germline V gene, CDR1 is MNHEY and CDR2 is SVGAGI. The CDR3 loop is CASSQSTLSKNQYF. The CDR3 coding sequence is TGTGCCAGCAGTCAGTCGACGCTCTCCAAGAACCAGTACTTC.

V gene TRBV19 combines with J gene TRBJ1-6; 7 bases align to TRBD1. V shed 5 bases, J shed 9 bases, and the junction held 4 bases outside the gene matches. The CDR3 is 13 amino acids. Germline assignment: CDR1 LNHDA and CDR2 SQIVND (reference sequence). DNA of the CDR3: TGTGCCAGTAGTCGCAGGGGGACTTCACCCCTCCACTTT. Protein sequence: CASSRRGTSPLHF.

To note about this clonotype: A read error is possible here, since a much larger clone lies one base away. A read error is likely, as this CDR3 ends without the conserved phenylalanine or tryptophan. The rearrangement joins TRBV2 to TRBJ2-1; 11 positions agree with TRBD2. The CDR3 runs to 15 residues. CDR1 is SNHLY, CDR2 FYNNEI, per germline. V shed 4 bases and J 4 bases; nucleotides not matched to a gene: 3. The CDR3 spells CASSVPSGGYNEQFS. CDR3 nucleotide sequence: TGTGCCAGCAGTGTACCTAGCGGGGGGTACAATGAGCAGTTCTCC.

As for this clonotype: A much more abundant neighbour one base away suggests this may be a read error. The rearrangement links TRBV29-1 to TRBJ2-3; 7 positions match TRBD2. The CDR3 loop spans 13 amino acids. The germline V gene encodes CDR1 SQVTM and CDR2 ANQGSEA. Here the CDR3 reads CSVVERGTDTRYF. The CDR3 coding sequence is TGCAGCGTTGTGGAGCGGGGCACAGATACGCGGTATTTT.

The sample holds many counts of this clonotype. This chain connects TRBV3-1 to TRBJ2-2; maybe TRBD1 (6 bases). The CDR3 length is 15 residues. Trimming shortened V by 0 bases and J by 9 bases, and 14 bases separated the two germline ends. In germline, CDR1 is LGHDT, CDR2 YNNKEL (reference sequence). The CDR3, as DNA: TGTGCCAGCAGCCAAGATTTTCAGGGGTACAGGGAGCTGTTTTTT. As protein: CASSQDFQGYRELFF.

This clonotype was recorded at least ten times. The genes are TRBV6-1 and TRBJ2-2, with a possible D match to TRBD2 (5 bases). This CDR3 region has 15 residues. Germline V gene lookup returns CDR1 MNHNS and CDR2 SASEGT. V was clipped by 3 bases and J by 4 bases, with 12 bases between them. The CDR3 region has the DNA TGTGCCAGCAGTGACGGGAATCGTGGCACCGGGGAGCTGTTTTTT. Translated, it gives CASSDGNRGTGELFF.

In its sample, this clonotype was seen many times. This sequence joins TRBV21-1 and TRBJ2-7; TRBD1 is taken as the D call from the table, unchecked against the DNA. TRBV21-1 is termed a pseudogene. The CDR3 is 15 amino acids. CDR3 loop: CASSPSRGQSNEQYF. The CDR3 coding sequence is TGTGCCAGCAGCCCGAGCAGGGGACAGTCTAACGAGCAGTACTTC.